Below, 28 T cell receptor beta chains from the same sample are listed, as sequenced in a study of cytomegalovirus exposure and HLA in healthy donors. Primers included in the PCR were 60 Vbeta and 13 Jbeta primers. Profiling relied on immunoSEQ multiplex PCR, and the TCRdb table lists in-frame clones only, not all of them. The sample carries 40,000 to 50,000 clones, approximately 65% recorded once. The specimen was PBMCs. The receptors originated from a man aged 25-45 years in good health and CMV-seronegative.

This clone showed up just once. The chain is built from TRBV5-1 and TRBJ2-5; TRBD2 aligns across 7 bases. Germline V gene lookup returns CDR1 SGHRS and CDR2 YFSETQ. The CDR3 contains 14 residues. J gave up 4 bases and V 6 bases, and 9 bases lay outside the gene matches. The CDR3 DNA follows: TGCGCCAGCACCCCCGCGGGAGCGGGAGAGACCCAGTACTTC. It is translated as CASTPAGAGETQYF.

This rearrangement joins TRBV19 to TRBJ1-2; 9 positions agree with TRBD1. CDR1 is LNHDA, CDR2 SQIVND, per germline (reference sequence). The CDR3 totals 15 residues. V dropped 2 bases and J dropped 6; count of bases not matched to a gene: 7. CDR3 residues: CASSIFLRTGDGYTF. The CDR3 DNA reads TGTGCCAGTAGTATATTTTTGAGGACAGGGGATGGCTACACCTTC.

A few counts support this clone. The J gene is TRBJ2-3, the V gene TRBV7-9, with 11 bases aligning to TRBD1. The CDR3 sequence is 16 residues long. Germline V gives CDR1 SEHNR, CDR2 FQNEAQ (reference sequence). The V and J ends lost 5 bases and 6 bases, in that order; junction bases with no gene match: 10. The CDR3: CASSRGSGQGVDTQYF. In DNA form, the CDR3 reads TGTGCCAGCAGCCGTGGATCGGGACAGGGGGTGGATACGCAGTATTTT.

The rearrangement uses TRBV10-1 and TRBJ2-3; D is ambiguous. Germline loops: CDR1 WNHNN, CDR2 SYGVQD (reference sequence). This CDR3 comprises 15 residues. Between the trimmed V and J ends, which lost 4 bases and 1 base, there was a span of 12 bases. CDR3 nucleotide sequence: TGCGCCAGCAGTGGAGTGGAGCGCGGCACAGATACGCAGTATTTT. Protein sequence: CASSGVERGTDTQYF.

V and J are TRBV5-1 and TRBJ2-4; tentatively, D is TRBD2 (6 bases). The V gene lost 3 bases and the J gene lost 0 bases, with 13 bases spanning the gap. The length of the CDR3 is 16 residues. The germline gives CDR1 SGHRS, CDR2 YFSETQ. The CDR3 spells CASSSGVSLAKNIQYF. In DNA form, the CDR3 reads TGCGCCAGCAGCTCGGGGGTGAGTCTAGCCAAAAACATTCAGTACTTC. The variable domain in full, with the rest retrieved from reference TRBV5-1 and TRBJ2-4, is KAGVTQTPRYLIKTRGQQVTLSCSPISGHRSVSWYQQTPGQGLQFLFEYFSETQRNKGNFPGRFSGRQFSNSRSEMNVSTLELGDSALYLCASSSGVSLAKNIQYFGAGTRLSVL.

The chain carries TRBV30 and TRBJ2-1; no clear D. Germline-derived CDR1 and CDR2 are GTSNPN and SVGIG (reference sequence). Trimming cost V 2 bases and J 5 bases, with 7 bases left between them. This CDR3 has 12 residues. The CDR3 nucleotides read TGTGCCTGGAGTCGTGTTGACAATGAGCAGTTCTTC. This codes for CAWSRVDNEQFF.

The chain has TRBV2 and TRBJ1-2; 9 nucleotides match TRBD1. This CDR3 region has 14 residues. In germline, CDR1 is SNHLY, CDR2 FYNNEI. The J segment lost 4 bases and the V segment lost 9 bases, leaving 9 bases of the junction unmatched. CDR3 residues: CASPQGAQGYGYTF. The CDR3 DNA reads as TGTGCCAGTCCACAGGGGGCGCAAGGCTATGGCTACACCTTC.

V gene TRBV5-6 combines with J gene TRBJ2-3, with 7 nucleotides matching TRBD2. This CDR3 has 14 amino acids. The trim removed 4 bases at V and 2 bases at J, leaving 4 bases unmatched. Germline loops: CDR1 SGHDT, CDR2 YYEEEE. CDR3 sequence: CASSRDYPTDTQYF. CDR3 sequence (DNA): TGTGCCAGCAGCCGGGACTACCCCACAGATACGCAGTATTTT.

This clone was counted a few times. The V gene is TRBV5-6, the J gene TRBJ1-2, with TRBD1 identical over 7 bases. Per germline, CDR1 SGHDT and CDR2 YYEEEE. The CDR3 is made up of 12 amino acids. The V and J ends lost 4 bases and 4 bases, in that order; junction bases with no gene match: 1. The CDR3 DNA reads TGTGCCAGCAGCGCAGGGGGCTATGGCTACACCTTC. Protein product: CASSAGGYGYTF.

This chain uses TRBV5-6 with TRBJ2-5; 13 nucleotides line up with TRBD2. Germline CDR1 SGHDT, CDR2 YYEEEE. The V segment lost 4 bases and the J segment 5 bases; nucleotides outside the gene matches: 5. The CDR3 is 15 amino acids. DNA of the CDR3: TGTGCCAGCAGCATCGGACTAGCGGGAGTGGAGACCCAGTACTTC. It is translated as CASSIGLAGVETQYF.

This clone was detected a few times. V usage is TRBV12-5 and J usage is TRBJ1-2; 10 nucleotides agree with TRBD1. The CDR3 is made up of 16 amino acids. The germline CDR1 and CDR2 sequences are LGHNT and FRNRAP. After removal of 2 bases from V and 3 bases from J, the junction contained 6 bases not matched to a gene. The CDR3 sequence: CASGLSGTGAYYGYTF. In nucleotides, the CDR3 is TGTGCTAGTGGTTTGTCAGGGACAGGGGCTTACTATGGCTACACCTTC.

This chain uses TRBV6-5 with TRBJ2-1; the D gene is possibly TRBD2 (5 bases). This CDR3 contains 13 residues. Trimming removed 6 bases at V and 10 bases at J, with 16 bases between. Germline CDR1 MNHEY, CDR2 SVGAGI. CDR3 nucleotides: TGTGCCAGCAGGCGTACCCTAGCTAGCGAGCAGTTCTTC. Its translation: CASRRTLASEQFF.

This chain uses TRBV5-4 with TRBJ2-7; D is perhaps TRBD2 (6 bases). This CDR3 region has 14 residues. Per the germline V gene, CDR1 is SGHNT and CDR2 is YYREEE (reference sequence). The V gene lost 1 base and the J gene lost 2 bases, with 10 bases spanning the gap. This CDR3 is CASSLFSGTYEQYF. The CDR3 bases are TGTGCCAGCAGCTTGTTTAGCGGAACCTACGAGCAGTACTTC. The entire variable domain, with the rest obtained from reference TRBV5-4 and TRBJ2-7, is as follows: ETGVTQSPTHLIKTRGQQVTLRCSSQSGHNTVSWYQQALGQGPQFIFQYYREEENGRGNFPPRFSGLQFPNYSSELNVNALELDDSALYLCASSLFSGTYEQYFGPGTRLTVT.

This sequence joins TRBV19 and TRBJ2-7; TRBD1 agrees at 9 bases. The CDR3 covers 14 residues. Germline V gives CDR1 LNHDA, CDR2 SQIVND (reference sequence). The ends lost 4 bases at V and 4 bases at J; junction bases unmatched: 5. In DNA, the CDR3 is TGTGCCAGTAGTACGGGACAGGGAGGGTACGAGCAGTACTTC. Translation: CASSTGQGGYEQYF.

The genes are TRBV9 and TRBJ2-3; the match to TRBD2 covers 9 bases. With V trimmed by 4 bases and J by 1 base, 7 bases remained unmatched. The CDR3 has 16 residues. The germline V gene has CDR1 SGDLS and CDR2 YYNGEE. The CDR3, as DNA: TGTGCCAGCAGCCCGGGGACTAGCCCCCGCACAGATACGCAGTATTTT. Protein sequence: CASSPGTSPRTDTQYF.

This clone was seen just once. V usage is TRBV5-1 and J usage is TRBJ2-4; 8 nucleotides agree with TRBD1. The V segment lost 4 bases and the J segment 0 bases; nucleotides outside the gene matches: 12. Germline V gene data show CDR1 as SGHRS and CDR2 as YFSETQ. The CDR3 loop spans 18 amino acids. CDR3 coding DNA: TGCGCCAGCAGCCGTGTGACGGACAGGGCTTTAGCCAAAAACATTCAGTACTTC. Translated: CASSRVTDRALAKNIQYF.

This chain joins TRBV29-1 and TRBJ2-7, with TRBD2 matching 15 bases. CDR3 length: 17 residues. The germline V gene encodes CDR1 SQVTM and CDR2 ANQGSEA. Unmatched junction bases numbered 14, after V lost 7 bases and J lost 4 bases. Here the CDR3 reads CSGVGRTSGRAYYEQYF. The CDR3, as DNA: TGCAGCGGTGTAGGCCGGACTAGCGGGAGGGCCTATTACGAGCAGTACTTC.

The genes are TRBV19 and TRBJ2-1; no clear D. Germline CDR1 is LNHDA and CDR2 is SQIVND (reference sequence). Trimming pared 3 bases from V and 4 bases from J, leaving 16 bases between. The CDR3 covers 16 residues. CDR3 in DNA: TGTGCCAGTAGTATCAGAGGCCCACGATTTTACAATGAGCAGTTCTTC. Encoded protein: CASSIRGPRFYNEQFF.

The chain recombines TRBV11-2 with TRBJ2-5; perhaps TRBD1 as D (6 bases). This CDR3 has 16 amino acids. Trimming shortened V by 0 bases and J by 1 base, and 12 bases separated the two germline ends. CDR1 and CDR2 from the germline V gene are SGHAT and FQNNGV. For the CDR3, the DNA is TGTGCCAGCAGCTTAGACCACAGGACAGTCCAAGAGACCCAGTACTTC. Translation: CASSLDHRTVQETQYF.

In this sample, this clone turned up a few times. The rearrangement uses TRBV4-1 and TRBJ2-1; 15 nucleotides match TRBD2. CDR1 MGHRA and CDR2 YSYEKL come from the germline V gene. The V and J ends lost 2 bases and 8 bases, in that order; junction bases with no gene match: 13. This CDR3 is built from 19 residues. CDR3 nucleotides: TGCGCCAGCAGCCAACCGGGACTAGCGGGAGGAGTAGGGTGGGATGAGCAGTTCTTC. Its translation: CASSQPGLAGGVGWDEQFF.

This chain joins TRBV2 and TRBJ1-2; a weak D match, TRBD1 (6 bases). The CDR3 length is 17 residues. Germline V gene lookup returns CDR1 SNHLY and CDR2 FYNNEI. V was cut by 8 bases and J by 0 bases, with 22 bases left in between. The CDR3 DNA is TGTGCCAGCGGGATCCGACAGGTTGGGTTCGCTAACTATGGCTACACCTTC. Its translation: CASGIRQVGFANYGYTF. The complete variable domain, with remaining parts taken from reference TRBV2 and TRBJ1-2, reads EPEVTQTPSHQVTQMGQEVILRCVPISNHLYFYWYRQILGQKVEFLVSFYNNEISEKSEIFDDQFSVERPDGSNFTLKIRSTKLEDSAMYFCASGIRQVGFANYGYTFGSGTRLTVV.

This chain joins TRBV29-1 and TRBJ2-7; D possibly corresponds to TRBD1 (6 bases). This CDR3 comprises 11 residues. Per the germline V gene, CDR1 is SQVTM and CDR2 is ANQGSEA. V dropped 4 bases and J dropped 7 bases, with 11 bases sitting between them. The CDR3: CSVVRGREQYF. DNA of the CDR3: TGCAGCGTTGTCAGGGGAAGGGAGCAGTACTTC.

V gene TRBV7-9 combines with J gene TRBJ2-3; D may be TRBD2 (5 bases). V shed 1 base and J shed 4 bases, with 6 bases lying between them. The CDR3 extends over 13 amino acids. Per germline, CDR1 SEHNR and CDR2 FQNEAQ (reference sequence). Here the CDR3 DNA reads TGTGCCAGCAGCTTAGACGGGGCAGATACGCAGTATTTT. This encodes CASSLDGADTQYF. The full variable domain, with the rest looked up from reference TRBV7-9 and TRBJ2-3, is DTGVSQNPRHKITKRGQNVTFRCDPISEHNRLYWYRQTLGQGPEFLTYFQNEAQLEKSRLLSDRFSAERPKGSFSTLEIQRTEQGDSAMYLCASSLDGADTQYFGPGTRLTVL.

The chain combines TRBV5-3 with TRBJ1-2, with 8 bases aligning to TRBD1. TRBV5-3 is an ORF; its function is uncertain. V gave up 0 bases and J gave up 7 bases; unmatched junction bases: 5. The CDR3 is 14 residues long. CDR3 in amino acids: CARSLGTGKVGYTF. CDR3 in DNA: TGTGCCAGAAGCTTGGGGACAGGGAAGGTTGGCTACACCTTC.

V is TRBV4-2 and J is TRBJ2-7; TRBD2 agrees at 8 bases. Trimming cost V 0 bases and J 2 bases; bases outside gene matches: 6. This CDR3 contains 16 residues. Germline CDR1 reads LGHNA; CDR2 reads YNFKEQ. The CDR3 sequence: CASSQEITSGTYEQYF. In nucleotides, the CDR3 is TGTGCCAGCAGCCAAGAAATTACTAGCGGAACCTACGAGCAGTACTTC.

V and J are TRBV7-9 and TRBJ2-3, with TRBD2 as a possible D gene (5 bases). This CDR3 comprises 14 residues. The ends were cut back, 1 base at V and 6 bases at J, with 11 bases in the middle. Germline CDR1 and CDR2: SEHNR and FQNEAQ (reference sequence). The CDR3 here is CASSLELVRDTQYF. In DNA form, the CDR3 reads TGTGCCAGCAGCTTAGAACTAGTCAGGGATACGCAGTATTTT. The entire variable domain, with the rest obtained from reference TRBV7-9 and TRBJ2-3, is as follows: DTGVSQNPRHKITKRGQNVTFRCDPISEHNRLYWYRQTLGQGPEFLTYFQNEAQLEKSRLLSDRFSAERPKGSFSTLEIQRTEQGDSAMYLCASSLELVRDTQYFGPGTRLTVL.

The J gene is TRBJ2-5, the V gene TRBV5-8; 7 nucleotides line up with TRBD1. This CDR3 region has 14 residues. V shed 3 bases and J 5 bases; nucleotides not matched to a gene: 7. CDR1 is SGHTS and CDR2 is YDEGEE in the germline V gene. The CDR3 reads CASSSMAGGETQYF. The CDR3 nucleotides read TGTGCCAGCAGCTCTATGGCAGGGGGTGAGACCCAGTACTTC.

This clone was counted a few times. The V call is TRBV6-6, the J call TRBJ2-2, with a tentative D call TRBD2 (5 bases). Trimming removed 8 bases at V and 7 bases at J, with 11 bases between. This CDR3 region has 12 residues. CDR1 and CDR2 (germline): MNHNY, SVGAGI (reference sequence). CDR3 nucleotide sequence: TGTGCCAGCTCGATCGGGGTCGGGGAGCTGTTTTTT. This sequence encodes CASSIGVGELFF.